These 20 T cell receptor beta chains were all obtained from the same sample, sequenced in a study of T cells in localized non-small cell lung cancer. TCRdb's table, derived via immunoSEQ multiplex PCR, lists solely in-frame clones and lacks some. The table has a few thousand clones, over 25% seen once; the top ten hold about a fifth. Sequenced material: lung tumor tissue, taken before any cancer treatment. The receptors originated from a male donor at least 60 years old with stage II squamous cell lung carcinoma.

The chain recombines TRBV14 with TRBJ2-2; D possibly corresponds to TRBD2 (6 bases). Germline lookup yields CDR1 SGHDN and CDR2 FVKESK. The V gene lost 3 bases and the J gene lost 4 bases, with 12 bases spanning the gap. This CDR3 is built from 15 residues. CDR3 protein: CASSHSGGVTGELFF. The CDR3 DNA reads as TGTGCCAGCAGCCATTCCGGGGGAGTCACCGGGGAGCTGTTTTTT.

CDR3 residues: CSVEVQGRGTQYF. CDR3 nucleotide sequence: TGCAGCGTTGAAGTTCAGGGGAGGGGGACCCAGTACTTC. The gene calls are TRBV29-1 and TRBJ2-5, with D perhaps matching TRBD2 (7 bases). This CDR3 spans 13 amino acids. Trimming took off 1 base at V and 7 bases at J, with 13 bases between the two ends. Germline-derived CDR1 and CDR2 are SQVTM and ANQGSEA.

The chain links TRBV10-2 to TRBJ2-7; possibly TRBD1 for D (6 bases). This CDR3 comprises 15 residues. V was clipped by 0 bases and J by 6 bases, with 15 bases between them. Germline V CDR1 and CDR2: WSHSY, SAAADI. CDR3 sequence (DNA): TGCGCCAGCAGTGAGTCGTTGGCAGGGGTCCGCGAGCAGTACTTC. It specifies CASSESLAGVREQYF.

V usage is TRBV19 and J usage is TRBJ2-2; 8 positions match TRBD1. The CDR3 has 15 amino acids. CDR1 LNHDA and CDR2 SQIVND come from the germline V gene (reference sequence). J was trimmed by 3 bases and V by 3 bases; bases with no gene match: 3. DNA for the CDR3: TGTGCCAGTAGTATCAAGGACAGGGACACCGGGGAGCTGTTTTTT. The encoded protein is CASSIKDRDTGELFF.

This clone has just a few counts. J is TRBJ2-7 and V is TRBV11-3; perhaps TRBD1 as D (5 bases). V was trimmed by 5 bases and J by 0 bases, leaving 11 bases between them. This CDR3 is 14 amino acids long. Germline CDR1 SGHNT, CDR2 YENEEA. The CDR3 nucleotides read TGTGCCAGCAGCCCCCAGGGCGTCTCCTACGAGCAGTACTTC. Protein product: CASSPQGVSYEQYF. Full variable domain (outside the CDR3, taken from reference TRBV11-3 and TRBJ2-7): EAGVVQSPRYKIIEKKQPVAFWCNPISGHNTLYWYLQNLGQGPELLIRYENEEAVDDSQLPKDRFSAERLKGVDSTLKIQPAELGDSAVYLCASSPQGVSYEQYFGPGTRLTVT.

The chain uses TRBV11-3 and TRBJ2-5; D may be TRBD2 (7 bases). The CDR3 runs to 16 residues. Trimming pared 4 bases from V and 1 base from J, leaving 16 bases between. Germline V lookup: CDR1 SGHNT, CDR2 YENEEA. CDR3 coding DNA: TGTGCCAGCAGCTATGTGGGGAGGGGGGTCCAAGAGACCCAGTACTTC. This gives the protein CASSYVGRGVQETQYF.

CDR3 residues: CASSGDRANTEAFF. The CDR3 DNA reads TGTGCCAGCAGTGGGGACAGGGCGAACACTGAAGCTTTCTTT. The V call is TRBV28, the J call TRBJ1-1, with 9 bases lining up with TRBD1. V shed 5 bases, J shed 1 base, and the junction held 2 bases outside the gene matches. Per germline, CDR1 MDHEN and CDR2 SYDVKM. The CDR3 is 14 residues long.

The J gene is TRBJ2-1, the V gene TRBV6-1, with 10 bases matching TRBD1. Unmatched junction bases numbered 6, after V lost 0 bases and J lost 4 bases. CDR3 size: 17 residues. The germline V gene encodes CDR1 MNHNS and CDR2 SASEGT. The CDR3 here is CASSEAGGQGIYNEQFF. CDR3 DNA sequence: TGTGCCAGCAGTGAAGCGGGGGGACAGGGGATTTACAATGAGCAGTTCTTC.

The chain combines TRBV7-5 with TRBJ2-2. TRBV7-5 is noted as a pseudogene. This CDR3 has 15 amino acids. CDR3 in amino acids: CASSLRDHNTGELFF. The CDR3 DNA is TGTGCCAGCAGCCTCCGGGACCACAACACCGGGGAGCTGTTTTTT.

The rearrangement links TRBV19 to TRBJ2-3, with 7 bases identical to TRBD1. This CDR3 is 15 amino acids long. CDR1 LNHDA and CDR2 SQIVND come from the germline V gene (reference sequence). V dropped 6 bases and J dropped 0; count of bases not matched to a gene: 6. The CDR3 DNA reads TGTGCCAGTAGACAACCGGGACAGAGCACAGATACGCAGTATTTT. Translation: CASRQPGQSTDTQYF.

By sample share, this clone is medium-sized (0.01 to 0.1%). The rearrangement uses TRBV11-3 and TRBJ2-1; D may correspond to TRBD1 or TRBD2 (5 bases each). Germline CDR1 SGHNT, CDR2 YENEEA. Deletions cut 5 bases from V and 9 bases from J, with 17 bases between. This CDR3 is 14 amino acids long. The CDR3 reads CASSVRGLGGEQFF. The CDR3 bases are TGTGCCAGCAGCGTACGGGGCCTTGGGGGTGAGCAGTTCTTC.

This sequence joins TRBV19 and TRBJ1-2, with D possibly being TRBD1 (6 bases). CDR1 and CDR2 from the germline V gene are LNHDA and SQIVND (reference sequence). V was pared by 7 bases and J by 3 bases, with 12 bases between. The length of the CDR3 is 13 residues. The CDR3 sequence is CASTADRYYGYTF. Here the CDR3 DNA reads TGTGCCAGTACCGCCGACAGGTACTATGGCTACACCTTC.

This clone is labeled medium-sized. The V and J genes are TRBV14 and TRBJ1-1; D is ambiguous. Between the trimmed V and J ends, which lost 5 bases and 3 bases, there was a span of 13 bases. CDR3 length: 14 residues. In germline, CDR1 is SGHDN, CDR2 FVKESK. This CDR3 reads CASSEQIFDTEAFF. Here the CDR3 DNA reads TGTGCCAGCAGCGAACAGATATTCGACACTGAAGCTTTCTTT.

The chain uses TRBV11-3 and TRBJ2-7; D not resolved. Trimming stripped 1 base from V and 2 bases from J, with 12 bases between. CDR1 is SGHNT, CDR2 YENEEA, per germline. CDR3 length: 15 residues. Here the CDR3 DNA reads TGTGCCAGCAGCTTAGGGACCGGAAGAACCTACGAGCAGTACTTC. Its protein product is CASSLGTGRTYEQYF.

The chain carries TRBV14 and TRBJ2-3; D ambiguous. This CDR3 contains 12 residues. V lost 4 bases to trimming and J lost 4 bases, with 6 bases between them. Per germline, CDR1 SGHDN and CDR2 FVKESK. CDR3 amino acids: CASSLLADTQYF. The CDR3 DNA reads TGTGCCAGCAGCCTTTTGGCAGATACGCAGTATTTT.

This clone turned up a few times. The CDR3, as DNA: TGTGCCAGCAGCTTAGGCAGGGCTGAGCAGTTCTTC. Amino acids: CASSLGRAEQFF. This chain joins TRBV9 and TRBJ2-1, with a tentative D call TRBD1 (5 bases). Germline V CDR1 and CDR2: SGDLS, YYNGEE. The CDR3 runs to 12 residues. V was clipped by 4 bases and J by 9 bases, with 11 bases between them.

By its share, this clone is medium-sized. The chain employs TRBV30 and TRBJ2-2; the D is unclear. V was pared by 7 bases and J by 0 bases, with 15 bases between. The CDR3 length is 15 residues. Germline CDR1 is GTSNPN and CDR2 is SVGIG (reference sequence). CDR3 region: CAFADGTANTGELFF. The CDR3 coding sequence is TGTGCCTTCGCGGACGGCACCGCGAACACCGGGGAGCTGTTTTTT.

The V gene is TRBV19, the J gene TRBJ2-7; D not certain. Germline values: CDR1 LNHDA, CDR2 SQIVND (reference sequence). The V gene lost 5 bases and the J gene lost 5 bases, with 16 bases spanning the gap. This CDR3 contains 14 residues. In DNA, the CDR3 is TGTGCCAGTAGTGAGACGCGGTGGCGCGACGAGCAGTACTTC. Its translation: CASSETRWRDEQYF.

This clone came up a few times. The genes are TRBV18 and TRBJ1-1, with D unresolved. Germline assignment: CDR1 KGHSH and CDR2 LQKENI. The CDR3 is 13 amino acids. The V end was cut by 6 bases, the J end by 3 bases, with 11 bases between. This chain's CDR3 is CASSGRQDTEAFF. The CDR3 region has the DNA TGTGCCAGCTCGGGCAGGCAGGACACTGAAGCTTTCTTT.

This clone was recorded at least ten times. The chain has TRBV11-3 and TRBJ1-1; D is ambiguous. This CDR3 has 15 residues. Germline values: CDR1 SGHNT, CDR2 YENEEA. Trimming took 2 bases from V and 2 from J, leaving 12 bases between them. Written as DNA, the CDR3 is TGTGCCAGCAGCTTAAAGGCCCGCGAAAACACTGAAGCTTTCTTT. Protein sequence: CASSLKARENTEAFF.